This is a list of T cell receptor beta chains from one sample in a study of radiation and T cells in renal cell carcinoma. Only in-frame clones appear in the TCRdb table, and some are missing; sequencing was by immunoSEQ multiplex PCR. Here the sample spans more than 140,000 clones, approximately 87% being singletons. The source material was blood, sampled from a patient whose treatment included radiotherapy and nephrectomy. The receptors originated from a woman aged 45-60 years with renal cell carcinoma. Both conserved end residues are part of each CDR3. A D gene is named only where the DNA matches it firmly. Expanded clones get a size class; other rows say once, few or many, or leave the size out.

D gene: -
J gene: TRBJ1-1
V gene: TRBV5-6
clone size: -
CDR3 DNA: TGTGCCAGCAGCTTGGGCCCTGAAACAGAAGCTTTCTTT
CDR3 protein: CASSLGPETEAFF

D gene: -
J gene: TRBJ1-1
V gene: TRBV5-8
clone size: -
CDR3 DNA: TGTGCCAGCAGCTTAGAGTACAGGGCAACTGAAGCTTTCTTT
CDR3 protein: CASSLEYRATEAFF

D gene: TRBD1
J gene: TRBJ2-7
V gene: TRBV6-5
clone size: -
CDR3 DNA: TGTGCCAGCAGTTACTCGATGACGGACAGGGTGTACGAGCAGTACTTC
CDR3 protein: CASSYSMTDRVYEQYF

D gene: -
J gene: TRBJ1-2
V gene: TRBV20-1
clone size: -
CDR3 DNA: TGCAGTGCCTCTTTCTTAGGTGGCTACACCTTC
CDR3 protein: CSASFLGGYTF

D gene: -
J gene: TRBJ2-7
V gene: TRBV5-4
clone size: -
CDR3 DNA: TGTGCCAGCAGCCAAGACACCAACTCCTACGAGCAGTACTTC
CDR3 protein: CASSQDTNSYEQYF

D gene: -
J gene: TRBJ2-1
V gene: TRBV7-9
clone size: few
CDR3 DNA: TGTGCCAGCACGAGGGCTCATGAGCAGTTCTTC
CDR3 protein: CASTRAHEQFF

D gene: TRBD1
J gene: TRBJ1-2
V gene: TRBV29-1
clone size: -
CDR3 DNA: TGCAGCGTTGTAGCTGGACAGGGAGCTAACTATGGCTACACCTTC
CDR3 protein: CSVVAGQGANYGYTF

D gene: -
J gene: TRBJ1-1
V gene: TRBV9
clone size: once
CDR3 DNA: TGTGCCAGCAGCGTAGGCCCGGGTACTGAAGCTTTCTTT
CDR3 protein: CASSVGPGTEAFF

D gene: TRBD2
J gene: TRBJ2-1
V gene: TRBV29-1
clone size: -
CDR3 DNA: TGCAGGATTATAGCGGGGCTCAACAATGAGCAGTTCTTC
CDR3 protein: CRIIAGLNNEQFF

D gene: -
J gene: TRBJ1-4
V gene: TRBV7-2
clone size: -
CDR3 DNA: TGTGCCAGCAGCTTAGTTTCAGGGGAGGTGGAAAAACTGTTTTTT
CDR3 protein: CASSLVSGEVEKLFF

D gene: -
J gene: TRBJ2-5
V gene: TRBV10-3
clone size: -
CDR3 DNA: TGTGCCATCAGTGAGGTTCAAGAGACCCAGTACTTC
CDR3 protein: CAISEVQETQYF

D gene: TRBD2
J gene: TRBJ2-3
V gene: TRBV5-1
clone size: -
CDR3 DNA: TGCGCCAGCAGCTTCCTTAGCGGGGGGCGCACAGATACGCAGTATTTT
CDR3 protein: CASSFLSGGRTDTQYF

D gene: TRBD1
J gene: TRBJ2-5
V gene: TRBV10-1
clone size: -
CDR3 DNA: TGCGCCAGCAGTCGGTCAGGGGGAGAGACCCAGTACTTC
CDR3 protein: CASSRSGGETQYF

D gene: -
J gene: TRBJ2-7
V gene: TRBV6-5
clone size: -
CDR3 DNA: TGTGCCAGCAGTTCCCCCGGACGTAACTACGAGCAGTACTTC
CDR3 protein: CASSSPGRNYEQYF

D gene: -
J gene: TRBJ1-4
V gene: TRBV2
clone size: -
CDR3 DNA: TGTGCCAGCAGTGGACAGGCGAATGAAAAACTGTTTTTT
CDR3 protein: CASSGQANEKLFF

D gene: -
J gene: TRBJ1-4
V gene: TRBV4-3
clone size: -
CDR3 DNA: TGCGCCAGCAGCCAAGATTTGGACGCCAGTAATGAAAAACTGTTTTTT
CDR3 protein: CASSQDLDASNEKLFF

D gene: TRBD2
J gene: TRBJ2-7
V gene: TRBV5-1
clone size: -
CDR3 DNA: TGCGCCACCAAGGCAGGACTAGGCTCCTACGAGCAGTACTTC
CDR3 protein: CATKAGLGSYEQYF

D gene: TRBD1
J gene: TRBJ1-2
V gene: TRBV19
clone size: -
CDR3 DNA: TGTGCCAGTAGTATGGGCCCCCACGCCGGACAGGGAAGAGGCTACACCTTC
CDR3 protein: CASSMGPHAGQGRGYTF

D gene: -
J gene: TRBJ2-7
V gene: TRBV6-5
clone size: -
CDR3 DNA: TGTGCCAGCAGTCCAGACAGGCGATCCTACGAGCAGTACTTC
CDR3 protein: CASSPDRRSYEQYF

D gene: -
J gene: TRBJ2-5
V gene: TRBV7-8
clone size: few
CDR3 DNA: TGTGCCAGCACCCGAGACAGACAAGAGACCCAGTACTTC
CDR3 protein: CASTRDRQETQYF

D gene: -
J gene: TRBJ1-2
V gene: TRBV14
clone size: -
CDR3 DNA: TGTGCCAGCAGCCAATGGACAAACTATGGCTACACCTTC
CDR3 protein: CASSQWTNYGYTF

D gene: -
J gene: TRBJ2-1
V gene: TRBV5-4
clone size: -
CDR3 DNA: TGTGCCAGCAGCATCAATCGTGAGCAGTTCTTC
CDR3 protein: CASSINREQFF

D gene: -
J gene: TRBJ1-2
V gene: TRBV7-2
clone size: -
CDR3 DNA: TGTGCCAGCGGGGAGTCTGCCTGGGGCTACACCTTC
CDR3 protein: CASGESAWGYTF

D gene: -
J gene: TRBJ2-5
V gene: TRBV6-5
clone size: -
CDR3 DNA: TGTGCCAGCAGTTACTCTACCGGGTCCAAGACCCAGTACTTC
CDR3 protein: CASSYSTGSKTQYF

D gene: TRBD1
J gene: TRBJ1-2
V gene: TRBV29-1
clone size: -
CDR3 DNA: TGCAGCGCCGTAACAGGGGGTCATGCCAATGGCTACACCTTC
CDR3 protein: CSAVTGGHANGYTF

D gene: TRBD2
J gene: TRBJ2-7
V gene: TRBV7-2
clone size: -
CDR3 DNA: TGTGCCAGCAGCTCCCCATCACTAGCGGGAGGTAGCTCCTACGAGCAGTACTTC
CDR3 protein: CASSSPSLAGGSSYEQYF

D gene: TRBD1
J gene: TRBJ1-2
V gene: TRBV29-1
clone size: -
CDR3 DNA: TGCAGCGTAGAAGGGACAGTTCACTATGGCTACACCTTC
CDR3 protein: CSVEGTVHYGYTF

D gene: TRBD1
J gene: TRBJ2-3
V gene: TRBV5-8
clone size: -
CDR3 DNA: TGTGCCAGCAGCTTGGGACAGGGGGCTATTCTTCGGGATACGCAGTATTTT
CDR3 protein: CASSLGQGAILRDTQYF

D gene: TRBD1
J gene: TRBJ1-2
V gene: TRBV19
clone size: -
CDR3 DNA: TGTGCCAGTAATCAGGGGGCCTATGGCTACACCTTC
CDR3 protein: CASNQGAYGYTF

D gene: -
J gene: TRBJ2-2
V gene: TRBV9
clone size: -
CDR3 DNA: TGTGCCAGCAGCGTAGTGGCAGTGGCCGGGGAGCTGTTTTTT
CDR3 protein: CASSVVAVAGELFF

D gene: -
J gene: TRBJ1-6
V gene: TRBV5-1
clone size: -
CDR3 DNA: TGCGCCAGCACCCCCGGGGGCGAAAATTCACCCCTCCACTTT
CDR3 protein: CASTPGGENSPLHF

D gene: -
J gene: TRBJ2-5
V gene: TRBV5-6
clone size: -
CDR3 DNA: TGTGCCAGCAGCTTGTGGCTAGCGGAGACCCAGTACTTC
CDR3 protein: CASSLWLAETQYF

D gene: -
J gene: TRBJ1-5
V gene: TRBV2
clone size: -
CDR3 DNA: TGTGCCAGCAGCGACCTGACAGGACCGCGCAATCAGCCCCAGCATTTT
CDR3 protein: CASSDLTGPRNQPQHF

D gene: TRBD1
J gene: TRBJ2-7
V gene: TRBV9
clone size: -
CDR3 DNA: TGTGCCAGCAGTCCACAATCCGGGACAGGCTTCTACGAGCAGTACTTC
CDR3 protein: CASSPQSGTGFYEQYF

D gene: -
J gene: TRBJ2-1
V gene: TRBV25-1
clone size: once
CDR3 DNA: TGTGCCAGCAGTGATGCATTGAGGGTCGATGAGCAGTTCTTC
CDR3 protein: CASSDALRVDEQFF

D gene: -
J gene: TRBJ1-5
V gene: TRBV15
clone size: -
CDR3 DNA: TGTGCCACCAGCAGAGTTGACAGGAAAAATCAGCCCCAGCATTTT
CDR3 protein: CATSRVDRKNQPQHF

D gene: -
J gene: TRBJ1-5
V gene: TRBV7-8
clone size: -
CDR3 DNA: TGTGCCAGCAGCCCAAAGTCATGGAGTCCCTATAGCAATCAGCCCCAGCATTTT
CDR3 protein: CASSPKSWSPYSNQPQHF

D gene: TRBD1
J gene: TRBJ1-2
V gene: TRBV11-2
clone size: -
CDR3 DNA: TGTGCCAGCAGCTCGCAGACAGGGGGCAGAGGAGGCTACACCTTC
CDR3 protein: CASSSQTGGRGGYTF

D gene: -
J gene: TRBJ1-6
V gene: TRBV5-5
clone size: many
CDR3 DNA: TGTGCCAGCAGCCCTGGACCGGGACTCAGGGTCCTCCTCCACTTT
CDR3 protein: CASSPGPGLRVLLHF

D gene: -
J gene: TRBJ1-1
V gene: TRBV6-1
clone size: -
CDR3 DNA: TGTGCCGGCTGGGACACAATGAACACTGAAGCTTTCTTT
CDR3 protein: CAGWDTMNTEAFF

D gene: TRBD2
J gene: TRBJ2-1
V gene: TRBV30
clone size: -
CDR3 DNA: TGTGCCCAAACCGGGACTAGCGGGGGGCCGACGTGGAATGAGCAGTTCTTC
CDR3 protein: CAQTGTSGGPTWNEQFF

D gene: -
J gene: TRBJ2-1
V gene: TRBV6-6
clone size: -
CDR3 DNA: TGTGCCAGCACCTTCCGAGGCGACCTTGGCAATGAGCAGTTCTTC
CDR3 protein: CASTFRGDLGNEQFF

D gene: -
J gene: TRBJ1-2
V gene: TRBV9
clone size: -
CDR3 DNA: TGTGCCAGCGGTGCCGTGTTCTATGGCTACACCTTC
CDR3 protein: CASGAVFYGYTF

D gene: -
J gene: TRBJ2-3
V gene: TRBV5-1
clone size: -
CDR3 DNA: TGCGCCAGCCACGAGGGGGGTACGCAGTATTTT
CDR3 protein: CASHEGGTQYF

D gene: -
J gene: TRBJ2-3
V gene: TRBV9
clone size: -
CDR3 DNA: TGTGCCAGCAGCGTAGGCGGAGGGGTCGGGGGCACAGATACGCAGTATTTT
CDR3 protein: CASSVGGGVGGTDTQYF

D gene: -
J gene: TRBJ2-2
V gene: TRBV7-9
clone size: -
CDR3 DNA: TGTGCCAGCAGCAAAGAGGGGCAGACTAGTCGCACCGGGGAGCTGTTTTTT
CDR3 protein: CASSKEGQTSRTGELFF

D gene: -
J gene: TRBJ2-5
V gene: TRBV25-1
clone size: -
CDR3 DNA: TGTGCCAGCAGTGATCACGCCGGGAACCAAGAGACCCAGTACTTC
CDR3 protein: CASSDHAGNQETQYF

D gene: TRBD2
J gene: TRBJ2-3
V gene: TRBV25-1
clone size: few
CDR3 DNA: TGTGCCAGCAGTGAATATGCGGGAGGCGGGACAGATACGCAGTATTTT
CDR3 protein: CASSEYAGGGTDTQYF

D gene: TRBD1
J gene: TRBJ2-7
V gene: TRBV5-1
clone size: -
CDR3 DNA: TGCGCCAGCAGCCCGAGAGACAGGGGAGAACCCTCCTACGAGCAGTACTTC
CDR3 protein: CASSPRDRGEPSYEQYF

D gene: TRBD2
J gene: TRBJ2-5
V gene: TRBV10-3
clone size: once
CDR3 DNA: TGTGCCATCAGTGAGTCGGGCGGGGGGGCTCGTGAGACCCAGTACTTC
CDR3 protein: CAISESGGGARETQYF

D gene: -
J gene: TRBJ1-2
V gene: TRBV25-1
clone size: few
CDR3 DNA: TGTGCCAGCAGCCGGGGGTCCGAGGTGTATGGCTACACCTTC
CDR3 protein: CASSRGSEVYGYTF

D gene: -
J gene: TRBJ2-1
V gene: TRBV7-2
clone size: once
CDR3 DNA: TGTGCCAGCAGCTTAATCGGCACCCCCTCATACAATGAGCAGTTCTTC
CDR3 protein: CASSLIGTPSYNEQFF

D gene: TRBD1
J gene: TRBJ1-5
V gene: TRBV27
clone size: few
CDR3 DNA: TGTGCCAGCAGCCAGGGACAGGGGGTTACTCAGCCCCAGCATTTT
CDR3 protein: CASSQGQGVTQPQHF

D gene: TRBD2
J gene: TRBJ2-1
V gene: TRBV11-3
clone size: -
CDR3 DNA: TGTGCCAGCAGCGGCGGGACTAGCGGGAGTAATGAGCAGTTCTTC
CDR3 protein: CASSGGTSGSNEQFF

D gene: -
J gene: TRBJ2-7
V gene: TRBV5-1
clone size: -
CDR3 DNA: TGCGCCAGCAGCATTACGAGGGGGACCTACGAGCAGTACTTC
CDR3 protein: CASSITRGTYEQYF